The 20 T cell receptor beta chains presented below share a single source sample, sequenced in a study of Graves' ophthalmopathy and Graves' hyperthyroidism. Amplification targeted the TCR beta CDR3 regions, with RNA transcripts as the source material. HTBI primers were used in a first-round RT-PCR, which preceded a second-round multiplex PCR. TCRdb re-called the multiplex PCR reads through MiXCR, storing one row per CDR3 protein. In the table there are around 670,000 distinct CDR3 sequences, roughly two fifths of which are singletons. The sample consisted of peripheral blood. The receptors stem from an adult man with Graves' ophthalmopathy.

A remark on this clonotype: Germline and junction disagree at one end, which may indicate a read error. The rearrangement links TRBV7-3 to TRBJ2-5; 15 bases agree with TRBD2. The CDR3 extends over 14 amino acids. Germline values: CDR1 SGHTA, CDR2 FQGTGA. CDR3 in amino acids: CAGSSGLAGGTQYF. CDR3 nucleotide sequence: TGTGCCGGCAGCTCGGGACTAGCGGGGGGGACCCAGTACTTC.

The table lists this clonotype with many counts. This rearrangement joins TRBV7-8 to TRBJ1-5; D gene uncertain. Trimming pared 1 base from V and 0 bases from J, leaving 10 bases between. The V gene's germline CDR1 is SGHVS and CDR2 FQNEAQ. The CDR3 loop spans 16 amino acids. DNA of the CDR3: TGTGCCAGCAGCTTAGTGTCCAGGAATAGCAATCAGCCCCAGCATTTT. This sequence encodes CASSLVSRNSNQPQHF.

At least ten counts were recorded for this clonotype. The V and J genes are TRBV10-3 and TRBJ1-4, with D unclear. Germline CDR1 ENHRY, CDR2 SYGVKD. This CDR3 is 13 amino acids long. Trimming took 6 bases from V and 0 from J, leaving 5 bases between them. In nucleotides, the CDR3 is TGTGCCATCAGGAGGACAACTAATGAAAAACTGTTTTTT. Translation: CAIRRTTNEKLFF.

The J gene is TRBJ2-7, the V gene TRBV10-3; 8 positions agree with TRBD2. The germline CDR1 and CDR2 sequences are ENHRY and SYGVKD. The CDR3 extends over 14 amino acids. Trimming removed 2 bases from V and 4 bases from J; junction bases left unmatched: 4. The CDR3 DNA reads TGTGCCATCAGTGAGCCGGGACTAGTATACGAGCAGTACTTC. This gives the protein CAISEPGLVYEQYF.

On this clonotype itself: At one of its ends the junction is not consistent with the germline gene, which may arise from a read error. The chain joins TRBV10-3 to TRBJ1-2, with TRBD1 as a possible D gene (5 bases). The CDR3 length is 13 residues. Looked up from germline, CDR1 is ENHRY and CDR2 is SYGVKD. CDR3: CASSEVAREGYTF. CDR3 coding DNA: TGTGCCAGCAGTGAAGTAGCCAGGGAAGGCTACACCTTC.

This clonotype was found a few times. The chain is built from TRBV15 and TRBJ1-2; 9 nucleotides line up with TRBD1. V shed 3 bases, J shed 7 bases, and the junction held 6 bases outside the gene matches. The CDR3 is 14 residues long. The germline CDR1 and CDR2 sequences are LNHNV and YYDKDF (reference sequence). In DNA form, the CDR3 reads TGTGCCACCAGCAGCCGGGACAGGGCAATTGGCTACACCTTC. Encoded protein: CATSSRDRAIGYTF.

This clonotype was seen only a few times. The chain carries TRBV7-9 and TRBJ1-6, with 8 bases aligning to TRBD1. The CDR3 has 18 amino acids. The junction had 19 bases not matched to a gene; V was cut back by 5 bases and J by 10 bases. Germline V CDR1 and CDR2: SEHNR, FQNEAQ (reference sequence). The CDR3 sequence is CASSPVVTGTGRGSPLHF. CDR3 nucleotides: TGTGCCAGCAGCCCCGTGGTAACCGGGACAGGTAGAGGGTCACCCCTCCACTTT. Complete variable domain (other parts from reference TRBV7-9 and TRBJ1-6): DTGVSQNPRHKITKRGQNVTFRCDPISEHNRLYWYRQTLGQGPEFLTYFQNEAQLEKSRLLSDRFSAERPKGSFSTLEIQRTEQGDSAMYLCASSPVVTGTGRGSPLHFGNGTRLTVT.

V gene TRBV7-9 combines with J gene TRBJ2-7, with 7 bases that match TRBD2. Germline loops: CDR1 SEHNR, CDR2 FQNEAQ (reference sequence). This CDR3 has 14 amino acids. The J segment lost 3 bases and the V segment lost 3 bases, leaving 5 bases of the junction unmatched. This CDR3 reads CASSFRGGGYEQYF. The CDR3 coding sequence is TGTGCCAGCAGCTTTCGGGGCGGGGGCTACGAGCAGTACTTC.

The chain joins TRBV7-2 to TRBJ2-7; weak D call: TRBD1 (5 bases). In germline, CDR1 is SGHTA, CDR2 FQGNSA. The CDR3 contains 15 residues. V gave up 11 bases and J gave up 1 base, with 21 bases separating them. CDR3 sequence reads: CAWSRSEGVSYEQYF. CDR3 DNA sequence: TGTGCCTGGAGTCGGTCCGAAGGGGTATCCTACGAGCAGTACTTC.

The chain is built from TRBV3-1 and TRBJ2-5; D remains ambiguous. V lost 5 bases and J lost 7, with 8 bases in between. Germline CDR1 LGHDT, CDR2 YNNKEL (reference sequence). This CDR3 has 11 residues. CDR3 sequence: CASSIRATQYF. The CDR3 DNA reads as TGTGCCAGCAGCATTCGAGCGACCCAGTACTTC.

This clonotype was detected only a few times. The chain joins TRBV6-5 to TRBJ1-6; TRBD1 matches at 9 bases. V lost 6 bases, J lost 8 bases, and 8 bases stayed unmatched. Germline CDR1 is MNHEY and CDR2 is SVGAGI. The CDR3 extends over 15 amino acids. This CDR3 reads CASSIQGAQHSPLHF. The CDR3 region has the DNA TGTGCCAGCAGCATACAGGGGGCGCAGCATTCACCCCTCCACTTT.

The sample holds a few counts of this clonotype. The rearrangement uses TRBV6-5 and TRBJ2-7; the D gene is possibly TRBD1 (6 bases). V shed 6 bases and J shed 6 bases, with 12 bases lying between them. Germline values: CDR1 MNHEY, CDR2 SVGAGI. The CDR3 is made up of 12 amino acids. DNA of the CDR3: TGTGCCAGCAGGCCGTCCAGGGGCGAGCAGTACTTC. Translating gives CASRPSRGEQYF.

This clonotype has ten or more counts. This chain connects TRBV15 to TRBJ2-7; 7 bases are shared with TRBD2. CDR1 LNHNV and CDR2 YYDKDF come from the germline V gene (reference sequence). V was clipped by 0 bases and J by 4 bases; unmatched bases: 6. The CDR3 length is 15 residues. CDR3 nucleotide sequence: TGTGCCACCAGCAGAGATGGGGCGCGGGGGTACGAGCAGTACTTC. The encoded protein is CATSRDGARGYEQYF.

The sample holds a few counts of this clonotype. This rearrangement joins TRBV7-2 to TRBJ2-5; 9 bases map to TRBD1. V dropped 5 bases and J dropped 4; count of bases not matched to a gene: 11. Germline V gene sequence: CDR1 SGHTA, CDR2 FQGNSA. This CDR3 has 16 residues. The DNA of the CDR3 is TGTGCCAGCAGCGGCGAAAAGACAGGGGGGCGAGAGACCCAGTACTTC. This encodes CASSGEKTGGRETQYF.

J is TRBJ2-2 and V is TRBV7-2; the match to TRBD1 covers 8 bases. CDR1 and CDR2 (germline): SGHTA, FQGNSA. The V gene end was trimmed by 9 bases and the J gene end by 3 bases; junction bases not matched to a gene: 3. The CDR3 has 13 residues. In nucleotides, the CDR3 is TGTGCCAGTAGACAGGGGTACACCGGGGAGCTGTTTTTT. Protein sequence: CASRQGYTGELFF. Full variable domain (outside the CDR3, taken from reference TRBV7-2 and TRBJ2-2): GAGVSQSPSNKVTEKGKDVELRCDPISGHTALYWYRQSLGQGLEFLIYFQGNSAPDKSGLPSDRFSAERTGGSVSTLTIQRTQQEDSAVYLCASRQGYTGELFFGEGSRLTVL.

This sequence joins TRBV5-1 and TRBJ2-6; 7 nucleotides agree with TRBD1. The CDR3 runs to 17 residues. Trimming took 5 bases from V and 0 from J; bases not matched to a gene: 8. Germline CDR1 is SGHRS and CDR2 is YFSETQ. The CDR3 spells CASSQGQANSGANVLTF. In DNA, the CDR3 is TGCGCCAGCAGTCAAGGACAGGCAAACTCTGGGGCCAACGTCCTGACTTTC.

The chain has TRBV7-2 and TRBJ2-5; 11 bases fit TRBD2. CDR1 SGHTA and CDR2 FQGNSA come from the germline V gene. The V gene end was trimmed by 1 base and the J gene end by 5 bases; junction bases not matched to a gene: 9. The CDR3 consists of 17 residues. The CDR3 DNA sequence: TGTGCCAGCAGCTTAGTTGGTAGCGGGGGGGCACGGGAGACCCAGTACTTC. Translating it yields CASSLVGSGGARETQYF.

This clonotype was seen a few times. The chain joins TRBV6-2 or TRBV6-3 to TRBJ2-7; D unresolved. Germline V gene lookup returns CDR1 MNHEY and CDR2 SVGEGT. The CDR3 has 13 residues. Trimming pared 6 bases from V and 5 bases from J, leaving 14 bases between. DNA for the CDR3: TGTGCCAGCAGCCTCCATCTCTTCGACGAGCAGTACTTC. Encoded protein: CASSLHLFDEQYF.

The chain carries TRBV2 and TRBJ1-2; no definite D call. Germline CDR1 and CDR2: SNHLY and FYNNEI. This CDR3 is 15 amino acids long. V lost 5 bases and J 0 bases, leaving 13 bases between the germline ends. The chain's CDR3 is CASSFVSGANYGYTF. DNA of the CDR3: TGTGCCAGCAGTTTCGTTTCGGGAGCTAACTATGGCTACACCTTC.

This chain joins TRBV7-9 and TRBJ2-6; no reliable D call. This CDR3 comprises 13 residues. Trimming shortened V by 8 bases and J by 4 bases, and 9 bases separated the two germline ends. Germline assignment: CDR1 SEHNR and CDR2 FQNEAQ (reference sequence). The CDR3 reads CASHPGGANVLTF. In DNA form, the CDR3 reads TGTGCCAGCCACCCCGGGGGGGCCAACGTCCTGACTTTC.